These 20 T cell receptor beta chains share one sample of origin, sequenced in a study of T cells in Graves' hyperthyroidism and ophthalmopathy. Amplified TCR beta CDR3 regions derived from RNA transcripts. The primer set for the first-round RT-PCR of the TCR CDR3 was HTBI. TCRdb reprocessed the multiplex PCR reads via MiXCR and lists one record per CDR3 protein. The sample has some 300,000 distinct CDR3 sequences; around a fifth are singletons. Sequenced material: blood. These receptors all stem from a man in his fifties or sixties with Graves' ophthalmopathy.

This clonotype has a count of ten or more. The chain couples TRBV18 to TRBJ1-1; 7 bases fit TRBD1. The germline V gene has CDR1 KGHSH and CDR2 LQKENI. Losses at the gene ends were 5 bases for V and 3 bases for J; bases not matched to a gene: 3. The CDR3 sequence is 13 residues long. This CDR3 is CASSAGTDTEAFF. CDR3 coding DNA: TGTGCCAGCTCAGCGGGGACAGACACTGAAGCTTTCTTT.

This clonotype came up a few times. The V and J genes are TRBV5-1 and TRBJ2-5, with TRBD2 matching over 9 bases. Per the germline V gene, CDR1 is SGHRS and CDR2 is YFSETQ. The CDR3 is 15 residues long. V was pared by 2 bases and J by 4 bases, with 6 bases of the junction left unmatched. In DNA, the CDR3 is TGCGCCAGCAGCTTTAGTAGCGGGAGAGTAGAGACCCAGTACTTC. Its protein product is CASSFSSGRVETQYF.

This clonotype has ten or more counts. The rearrangement uses TRBV28 and TRBJ2-7; 8 positions match TRBD2. CDR3 length: 15 residues. Germline CDR1 MDHEN, CDR2 SYDVKM. V shed 6 bases, J shed 2 bases, and the junction held 9 bases outside the gene matches. The CDR3 reads CASSTSGLRTYEQYF. The CDR3 DNA reads as TGTGCCAGCAGCACTAGCGGCCTGAGGACCTACGAGCAGTACTTC.

In its sample, this clonotype was seen many times. The chain couples TRBV27 to TRBJ1-6, with D unclear. The CDR3 loop spans 16 amino acids. The V gene lost 6 bases and the J gene lost 6 bases, with 18 bases spanning the gap. Germline loops: CDR1 MNHEY, CDR2 SMNVEV (reference sequence). The CDR3 here is CASSFGSGGANSPLHF. Written as DNA, the CDR3 is TGTGCCAGCAGCTTCGGGTCCGGTGGTGCTAATTCACCCCTCCACTTT.

The J gene is TRBJ2-7, the V gene TRBV5-4, with D perhaps matching TRBD2 (6 bases). The V gene lost 4 bases and the J gene lost 2 bases, with 16 bases spanning the gap. CDR1 is SGHNT and CDR2 is YYREEE in the germline V gene (reference sequence). This CDR3 is built from 15 residues. CDR3 sequence: CASSDARDLAYEQYF. In nucleotides, the CDR3 is TGTGCCAGCAGCGATGCGCGGGACCTCGCCTACGAGCAGTACTTC.

This clonotype was recorded at least ten times. The chain carries TRBV7-9 and TRBJ2-1, with 8 nucleotides matching TRBD2. This CDR3 comprises 15 residues. Looked up from germline, CDR1 is SEHNR and CDR2 is FQNEAQ (reference sequence). J gave up 10 bases and V 5 bases, and 13 bases lay outside the gene matches. Here the CDR3 reads CASSTRGWREEEQFF. CDR3 bases: TGTGCCAGCAGCACCCGCGGGTGGCGGGAGGAAGAGCAGTTCTTC.

This clonotype was seen a few times. The rearrangement links TRBV6-2 or TRBV6-3 to TRBJ1-6, with D possibly matching TRBD1 (5 bases). V lost 7 bases to trimming and J lost 7 bases, with 14 bases between them. Germline V gene lookup returns CDR1 MNHEY and CDR2 SVGEGT. The CDR3 covers 14 residues. CDR3 loop: CASNRAQGNSPLHF. For the CDR3, the DNA is TGTGCCAGCAATAGGGCGCAGGGAAATTCACCCCTCCACTTT.

This chain joins TRBV7-3 and TRBJ2-1; D gene uncertain. The CDR3 runs to 14 residues. CDR1 is SGHTA, CDR2 FQGTGA, per germline. V lost 2 bases and J lost 5, with 10 bases in between. The CDR3 DNA reads TGTGCCAGCAGCTTATCTCGCGAGAACAATGAGCAGTTCTTC. Its translation: CASSLSRENNEQFF. The variable domain in full, completed from reference TRBV7-3 and TRBJ2-1, reads GAGVSQTPSNKVTEKGKYVELRCDPISGHTALYWYRQSLGQGPEFLIYFQGTGAADDSGLPNDRFFAVRPEGSVSTLKIQRTERGDSAVYLCASSLSRENNEQFFGPGTRLTVL.

This clonotype showed up many times. V usage is TRBV11-3 and J usage is TRBJ2-2, with D maybe TRBD1 (6 bases). Germline loops: CDR1 SGHNT, CDR2 YENEEA. V was pared by 1 base and J by 1 base, with 10 bases between. This CDR3 is 16 amino acids long. In nucleotides, the CDR3 is TGTGCCAGCAGCTTAGCGGACAGCAAGAACACCGGGGAGCTGTTTTTT. Protein sequence: CASSLADSKNTGELFF.

The genes are TRBV6-1 and TRBJ2-2, with 8 bases aligning to TRBD1. From germline, CDR1 is MNHNS and CDR2 SASEGT. Losses at the gene ends were 5 bases for V and 1 base for J; bases not matched to a gene: 18. The CDR3 runs 20 residues. The CDR3 loop reads CASSQYSSDRGLLNTGELFF. The CDR3 DNA reads as TGTGCCAGCAGTCAATATTCATCCGACAGGGGCCTACTGAACACCGGGGAGCTGTTTTTT.

This clonotype showed up many times. The V and J genes are TRBV12-3 or TRBV12-4 and TRBJ2-3; TRBD2 matches 10 bases. The CDR3 totals 16 residues. Unmatched junction bases numbered 5, after V lost 5 bases and J lost 0 bases. This CDR3 is CASSPGLAESTDTQYF. Here the CDR3 DNA reads TGTGCCAGCAGTCCTGGACTAGCGGAGAGCACAGATACGCAGTATTTT.

V gene TRBV6-1 combines with J gene TRBJ1-5; D call uncertain. The V end lost 8 bases, the J end lost 0 bases, and 11 bases lay between the germline ends. Germline loops: CDR1 MNHNS, CDR2 SASEGT. The CDR3 totals 14 residues. Here the CDR3 reads CASLEFFSNQPQHF. CDR3 DNA sequence: TGTGCCAGCTTAGAGTTTTTTAGCAATCAGCCCCAGCATTTT.

The rearrangement uses TRBV7-9 and TRBJ1-2; no clear D. The CDR3 loop spans 13 amino acids. Germline V lookup: CDR1 SEHNR, CDR2 FQNEAQ (reference sequence). The V gene lost 3 bases and the J gene lost 4 bases, with 9 bases spanning the gap. The CDR3 sequence: CASSFRAIYGYTF. The CDR3 DNA reads as TGTGCCAGCAGCTTTCGGGCAATCTATGGCTACACCTTC.

This clonotype was observed at least ten times. The rearrangement joins TRBV7-2 to TRBJ2-1; no clear D gene. CDR1 is SGHTA, CDR2 FQGNSA, per germline. The ends were cut back, 5 bases at V and 8 bases at J, with 13 bases in the middle. The CDR3 contains 13 residues. CDR3 coding DNA: TGTGCCAGCAGCGGACCGCCAAGGGATGAGCAGTTCTTC. This sequence encodes CASSGPPRDEQFF.

V and J are TRBV20-1 and TRBJ2-2; no firm D call. This CDR3 contains 16 residues. Germline loops: CDR1 DFQATT, CDR2 SNEGSKA (reference sequence). Trimming removed 0 bases from V and 2 bases from J, with 13 bases in between. CDR3 loop: CSARDSRIANTGELFF. CDR3 nucleotides: TGCAGTGCTAGAGATTCACGGATTGCTAACACCGGGGAGCTGTTTTTT.

This clonotype has a count of ten or more. The CDR3 DNA reads as TGTGCCAGCAGTGGGGTTTTTCCTGGCTACACCTTC. This translates into CASSGVFPGYTF. J is TRBJ1-2 and V is TRBV2; D ambiguous. Trimming removed 4 bases at V and 7 bases at J, with 10 bases between. From germline, CDR1 is SNHLY and CDR2 FYNNEI. The CDR3 is 12 amino acids.

This clonotype was seen at least ten times. The chain recombines TRBV2 with TRBJ1-5; D unclear. CDR3 size: 14 residues. V was cut by 6 bases and J by 0 bases, with 9 bases left in between. Germline CDR1 SNHLY, CDR2 FYNNEI. Here the CDR3 reads CASRLRNSNQPQHF. The CDR3 DNA reads as TGTGCCAGCAGGCTCAGAAATAGCAATCAGCCCCAGCATTTT.

In the case of this clonotype: This may be a read error, as it is one base from a much larger clone. This chain connects TRBV20-1 to TRBJ2-1; tentatively, D is TRBD2 (5 bases). The CDR3 is 11 residues long. V lost 5 bases to trimming and J lost 12 bases, with 14 bases between them. The V gene's germline CDR1 is DFQATT and CDR2 SNEGSKA (reference sequence). The DNA of the CDR3 is TGCAGTGCTTTAGGTCGGGATGGGCAGTTCTTC. Encoded protein: CSALGRDGQFF.

In this sample, this clonotype turned up many times. CDR3 loop: CASSGSSGLAGEETQYF. CDR3 sequence (DNA): TGTGCCAGCAGTGGCAGTTCGGGACTAGCGGGAGAAGAGACCCAGTACTTC. The chain joins TRBV2 to TRBJ2-5; 14 nucleotides agree with TRBD2. Germline V gene lookup returns CDR1 SNHLY and CDR2 FYNNEI. The CDR3 is 17 residues long. V lost 4 bases, J lost 3 bases, and 7 bases stayed unmatched. Using reference TRBV2 and TRBJ2-5 for the parts outside the CDR3, the full variable domain is EPEVTQTPSHQVTQMGQEVILRCVPISNHLYFYWYRQILGQKVEFLVSFYNNEISEKSEIFDDQFSVERPDGSNFTLKIRSTKLEDSAMYFCASSGSSGLAGEETQYFGPGTRLLVL.

This clonotype was detected ten times or more. The rearrangement uses TRBV19 and TRBJ2-6, with D uncertain. V was cut by 1 base and J by 0 bases, with 4 bases left in between. Germline V gene data show CDR1 as LNHDA and CDR2 as SQIVND (reference sequence). The CDR3 spans 15 residues. The DNA for the CDR3 is TGTGCCAGTAGTATAGGAATCTCTGGGGCCAACGTCCTGACTTTC. It specifies CASSIGISGANVLTF.